Following are 22 T cell receptor beta chains from one sample sequenced in a study of T cells in Graves' hyperthyroidism and ophthalmopathy. Authors of the study amplified TCR beta CDR3 regions from RNA transcripts. The HTBI primer set drove a first-round RT-PCR of the TCR CDR3. TCRdb re-called the multiplex PCR reads through MiXCR, storing one row per CDR3 protein. The profile shows about 340,000 distinct CDR3 sequences, 21% of them singletons. Specimen: blood. The receptors were gathered from a woman aged 45-59 years with Graves' hyperthyroidism.

The rearrangement uses TRBV5-1 and TRBJ2-3; D not resolved. With 1 base removed from V and 1 base from J, the gap between germline ends came to 16 bases. This CDR3 has 17 amino acids. Germline CDR1 reads SGHRS; CDR2 reads YFSETQ. The CDR3 bases are TGCGCCAGCAGCTTGTCTGGCTTTCTAGGGCGCACAGATACGCAGTATTTT. It encodes CASSLSGFLGRTDTQYF.

As to this clonotype: Likely a read error: the CDR3 ends without its conserved phenylalanine or tryptophan. V and J are TRBV11-2 and TRBJ2-7; D might be TRBD2 (7 bases). Germline loops: CDR1 SGHAT, CDR2 FQNNGV. There are 14 residues in the CDR3. Between the trimmed V and J ends, which lost 5 bases and 2 bases, there was a span of 13 bases. The CDR3 DNA reads as TGTGCCAGCAGCCCTGGGGGGGCCACCTACGAGCAGTACCTC. This gives the protein CASSPGGATYEQYL.

This clonotype was recorded a few times. This sequence joins TRBV6-2 or TRBV6-3 and TRBJ2-3; 11 bases are shared with TRBD2. V gave up 0 bases and J gave up 5 bases; unmatched junction bases: 7. Germline values: CDR1 MNHEY, CDR2 SVGEGT. The length of the CDR3 is 17 residues. The CDR3 is CASSYSISSGGLDTQYF. The CDR3, as DNA: TGTGCCAGCAGTTACTCGATCTCTAGCGGGGGGCTAGATACGCAGTATTTT.

The sample holds many counts of this clonotype. The chain is built from TRBV2 and TRBJ2-5; D perhaps matches TRBD2 (6 bases). The CDR3 has 15 amino acids. With 4 bases removed from V and 3 bases from J, the gap between germline ends came to 15 bases. Germline CDR1 and CDR2: SNHLY and FYNNEI. CDR3 loop: CASSVDGSREETQYF. CDR3 in DNA: TGTGCCAGCAGTGTGGACGGGAGCCGGGAAGAGACCCAGTACTTC.

This clonotype appeared a single time. CDR3 bases: TGTGCCAGTAGTGGGGGAAAGGGGAGCACTGAAGCTTTCTTT. It codes for CASSGGKGSTEAFF. The chain is built from TRBV19 and TRBJ1-1, with a weak D call TRBD1 (5 bases). The germline CDR1 and CDR2 sequences are LNHDA and SQIVND (reference sequence). This CDR3 has 14 residues. Trimming took off 5 bases at V and 4 bases at J, with 14 bases between the two ends.

This clonotype has ten or more counts. J is TRBJ1-1 and V is TRBV27; D unresolved. Germline CDR1 is MNHEY and CDR2 is SMNVEV (reference sequence). This CDR3 is built from 14 residues. V lost 0 bases and J lost 5, with 10 bases in between. The CDR3 DNA reads as TGTGCCAGCAGTTTATCGACGGTGGGAACTGAAGCTTTCTTT. Translation gives CASSLSTVGTEAFF.

The chain has TRBV4-1 and TRBJ1-5, with 12 positions matching TRBD1. Germline loops: CDR1 MGHRA, CDR2 YSYEKL. Trimming took 3 bases from V and 7 from J; bases not matched to a gene: 4. CDR3 length equals 15 residues. The CDR3 protein is CASSQGQGAGQPQHF. The DNA for the CDR3 is TGCGCCAGCAGCCAGGGACAGGGGGCAGGGCAGCCCCAGCATTTT.

This clonotype was detected many times. The CDR3 here is CASTPQPNTEAFF. The DNA for the CDR3 is TGTGCCTCCACGCCCCAACCGAACACTGAAGCTTTCTTT. The rearrangement uses TRBV30 and TRBJ1-1; D remains unclear. The germline gives CDR1 GTSNPN, CDR2 SVGIG (reference sequence). This CDR3 has 13 amino acids. V was clipped by 7 bases and J by 1 base, with 13 bases between them. The full variable domain, completed using reference TRBV30 and TRBJ1-1, is SQTIHQWPATLVQPVGSPLSLECTVEGTSNPNLYWYRQAAGRGLQLLFYSVGIGQISSEVPQNLSASRPQDRQFILSSKKLLLSDSGFYLCASTPQPNTEAFFGQGTRLTVV.

This clonotype occurred many times. The chain recombines TRBV20-1 with TRBJ2-7, with 9 bases identical to TRBD2. The CDR3 totals 14 residues. After removal of 1 base from V and 6 bases from J, the junction contained 7 bases not matched to a gene. Per germline, CDR1 DFQATT and CDR2 SNEGSKA (reference sequence). The CDR3 nucleotides read TGCAGTGCTAGAGTGGCGGGAGGGCCCCGCGAGCAGTACTTC. It codes for CSARVAGGPREQYF.

Ten or more counts support this clonotype. The chain joins TRBV5-1 to TRBJ1-1; D is possibly TRBD1 (6 bases). Per the germline V gene, CDR1 is SGHRS and CDR2 is YFSETQ. Trimming left V 4 bases short and J 1 base short, with 17 bases between. This CDR3 has 16 amino acids. This chain's CDR3 is CASSVRQDLGNTEAFF. CDR3 bases: TGCGCCAGCAGCGTCCGACAGGATTTGGGGAACACTGAAGCTTTCTTT.

This clonotype was seen a handful of times. Being one base from a much bigger clone, this may be a read error. The chain employs TRBV18 and TRBJ2-7; no definite D call. CDR1 is KGHSH and CDR2 is LQKENI in the germline V gene. The CDR3 covers 12 residues. CDR3 amino acids: CASPPLSYEQYF. The CDR3 DNA is TGTGCCAGCCCACCACTCTCCTACGAGCAGTACTTC.

This clonotype was found many times. V and J are TRBV27 and TRBJ1-5; no clear D. The CDR3 has 15 amino acids. Trimming shortened V by 6 bases and J by 2 bases, and 14 bases separated the two germline ends. The V gene's germline CDR1 is MNHEY and CDR2 SMNVEV (reference sequence). The CDR3 protein is CASRLGKSRNQPQHF. For the CDR3, the DNA is TGTGCCAGCAGACTCGGGAAGAGTCGCAATCAGCCCCAGCATTTT.

This clonotype was seen repeatedly, ten times or more. The chain joins TRBV5-1 to TRBJ2-7; D gene uncertain. This CDR3 region has 13 residues. Between the trimmed V and J ends, which lost 4 bases and 0 bases, there was a span of 8 bases. The germline V gene has CDR1 SGHRS and CDR2 YFSETQ. CDR3 loop: CASSGQRSYEQYF. CDR3 DNA sequence: TGCGCCAGCAGCGGGCAGCGCTCCTACGAGCAGTACTTC. The full variable domain, rest sourced from reference TRBV5-1 and TRBJ2-7, is KAGVTQTPRYLIKTRGQQVTLSCSPISGHRSVSWYQQTPGQGLQFLFEYFSETQRNKGNFPGRFSGRQFSNSRSEMNVSTLELGDSALYLCASSGQRSYEQYFGPGTRLTVT.

This clonotype was counted only a few times. The CDR3 is CATATRADTEAFF. CDR3 bases: TGTGCCACAGCCACCAGGGCTGACACTGAAGCTTTCTTT. The gene calls are TRBV6-1 and TRBJ1-1, with D maybe TRBD1 (5 bases). The length of the CDR3 is 13 residues. The V and J ends lost 10 bases and 3 bases respectively, with 15 bases between them. Looked up from germline, CDR1 is MNHNS and CDR2 is SASEGT.

The chain couples TRBV5-1 to TRBJ2-6; 13 positions agree with TRBD2. There are 20 residues in the CDR3. V lost 4 bases, J lost 2 bases, and 12 bases stayed unmatched. The V gene's germline CDR1 is SGHRS and CDR2 YFSETQ. CDR3 in amino acids: CASSHGTSGTYFPGANVLTF. CDR3 coding DNA: TGCGCCAGCAGCCACGGGACTAGCGGGACCTATTTCCCTGGGGCCAACGTCCTGACTTTC.

A note on this clonotype: With a much larger clone just one base away, this may be a read error. The chain employs TRBV29-1 and TRBJ1-2, with TRBD1 identical over 11 bases. The CDR3 consists of 15 residues. The germline V gene encodes CDR1 SQVTM and CDR2 ANQGSEA. The junction had 12 bases not matched to a gene; V was cut back by 6 bases and J by 6 bases. The CDR3: CSVVADRGQDNGYTF. The CDR3 DNA reads as TGCAGCGTGGTAGCGGACAGGGGGCAAGACAATGGCTACACCTTC.

This chain uses TRBV19 with TRBJ1-1; 10 positions agree with TRBD1. This CDR3 contains 14 residues. The ends lost 3 bases at V and 8 bases at J; junction bases unmatched: 6. Germline V gene data show CDR1 as LNHDA and CDR2 as SQIVND (reference sequence). CDR3 coding DNA: TGTGCCAGTAGTATGGAGACAGGGGGCCACGAAGCTTTCTTT. This codes for CASSMETGGHEAFF.

This clonotype has a count of ten or more. This chain joins TRBV4-1 and TRBJ2-7; 8 bases match TRBD1. Trimming removed 2 bases from V and 0 bases from J; junction bases left unmatched: 3. The CDR3 has 15 amino acids. Germline assignment: CDR1 MGHRA and CDR2 YSYEKL. The CDR3 is CASSQSGGLSYEQYF. CDR3 coding DNA: TGCGCCAGCAGCCAATCAGGGGGCCTCTCCTACGAGCAGTACTTC.

This clonotype was counted between two and nine times. The chain combines TRBV4-2 with TRBJ2-3; 8 bases align to TRBD2. CDR1 LGHNA and CDR2 YNFKEQ come from the germline V gene. This CDR3 comprises 15 residues. V gave up 5 bases and J gave up 1 base; unmatched junction bases: 5. The CDR3 region is CASSAGRAGTDTQYF. The CDR3 nucleotides read TGTGCCAGCAGCGCCGGGAGGGCCGGCACAGATACGCAGTATTTT.

This clonotype was counted a few times. The J gene is TRBJ1-2, the V gene TRBV12-3 or TRBV12-4; D unclear. Deletions cut 5 bases from V and 5 bases from J, with 12 bases between. The CDR3 contains 13 residues. DNA for the CDR3: TGTGCCAGCAGTCAATCGCGGATGTATGGCTACACCTTC. Translation: CASSQSRMYGYTF.

This clonotype has ten or more counts. This rearrangement joins TRBV20-1 to TRBJ2-7, with 7 bases that match TRBD2. V trimming: 5 bases; J trimming: 2 bases; junction bases outside the gene matches: 6. CDR1 and CDR2 (germline): DFQATT, SNEGSKA (reference sequence). The CDR3 has 13 residues. CDR3 coding DNA: TGCAGTGCTCCCCGGGGGGTAACCTACGAGCAGTACTTC. It is translated as CSAPRGVTYEQYF.

This clonotype has just a few counts. The chain is built from TRBV4-1 and TRBJ2-7; no definite D call. Per germline, CDR1 MGHRA and CDR2 YSYEKL. V shed 4 bases and J shed 8 bases, with 15 bases lying between them. The length of the CDR3 is 13 residues. The chain's CDR3 is CASSPEPLRQQYF. The CDR3 DNA sequence: TGCGCCAGCAGCCCGGAACCTTTGCGGCAGCAGTACTTC.